This T cell receptor (beta chain) came from a study of blood T cell repertoires in COVID-19. The assay was immunoSEQ multiplex PCR, and TCRdb's table has in-frame clones only and misses some. The sample records 150,000 to 200,000 clones, over 65% being singletons. This clone was counted ten times or more. CDR3 length: 15 amino acids. Trimming cost V 0 bases and J 3 bases, with 10 bases left between them. Per the germline V gene, CDR1 is SGDLS and CDR2 is YYNGEE. The rearrangement uses TRBV9 and TRBJ1-3; the D gene is possibly TRBD1 (6 bases). The TCR sequence derives from a man aged 55 to 70 with acute or convalescent COVID-19. The specimen sequenced was peripheral blood. CDR3 coding DNA: TGTGCCAGCAGCGTAGTCCCGACAGGTGGAAACACCATATATTTT. Translation gives CASSVVPTGGNTIYF.